This TCR beta chain was found in a study of T-cell memory formation after mild COVID-19. Turning to the study itself: TCR clustering was largely donor specific. The study, taken as a whole, reports: Later expanders leaned CD4+, whereas day 15 to 85 contracting clones were balanced CD4/CD8. Contracting CD4+ clones lay largely in CM and EM, with CD8+ ones residing in EMRA.

A remark on this clonotype: Its antigen is not known.

Germline V lookup: CDR1 DFQATT, CDR2 SNEGSKA (reference sequence). The V gene lost 1 base and the J gene lost 1 base, with 8 bases spanning the gap. The CDR3 consists of 13 residues. Amplification by 5'RACE using constant-segment primers produced TCR alpha and TCR beta cDNA libraries that carried sample barcodes and UMIs. Each CDR3 protein is one row after TCRdb ran MiXCR on the 5' RACE reads. Altogether 150,000 to 200,000 distinct CDR3 sequences are present, about 14% being singletons, with the ten largest covering 14%. This sequence was found in an adult woman who had mild COVID-19 (a few samples of this study predate the infection). Cell type and time point are not known. Input material: PBMCs or a T cell subset sorted from them (not recorded which). The chain couples TRBV20-1 to TRBJ2-7; D gene uncertain. DNA of the CDR3: TGCAGTGCTAGAGTTCTCTATTCCTACGAGCAGTACTTC. Residues: CSARVLYSYEQYF.